This T cell receptor beta chain is drawn from a study of blood T cells in healthy people across ages. It was approximately 10 milliliters of peripheral blood that were drawn from each donor. In germline, CDR1 is WSHSY, CDR2 SAAADI. The CDR3 is 13 residues long. V was cut by 5 bases and J by 7 bases, with 12 bases left in between. This clonotype was seen a handful of times. Using a J-beta primer mix together with a sample-barcoded 5' primer, a second PCR was run for about 7 to 12 cycles. Each CDR3 protein is one row after TCRdb ran MiXCR on the 5' RACE reads. Among roughly 700,000 distinct CDR3 sequences, about 25% were seen once, and the ten largest hold roughly 9%. This same sample was also taken into another study, of T cells of mothers and their children. That study reports: A few healthy Caucasian mothers and their six children donated. Sample barcodes plus 2-4 random nucleotides came from the M1S primer.

Material: blood. This sequence was found in a boy aged 5-17 years in good health. The chain has TRBV10-2 and TRBJ1-5; no clear D. CDR3 sequence: CASSSATNQPQHF. DNA for the CDR3: TGCGCCAGCAGTTCAGCAACGAACCAGCCCCAGCATTTT.